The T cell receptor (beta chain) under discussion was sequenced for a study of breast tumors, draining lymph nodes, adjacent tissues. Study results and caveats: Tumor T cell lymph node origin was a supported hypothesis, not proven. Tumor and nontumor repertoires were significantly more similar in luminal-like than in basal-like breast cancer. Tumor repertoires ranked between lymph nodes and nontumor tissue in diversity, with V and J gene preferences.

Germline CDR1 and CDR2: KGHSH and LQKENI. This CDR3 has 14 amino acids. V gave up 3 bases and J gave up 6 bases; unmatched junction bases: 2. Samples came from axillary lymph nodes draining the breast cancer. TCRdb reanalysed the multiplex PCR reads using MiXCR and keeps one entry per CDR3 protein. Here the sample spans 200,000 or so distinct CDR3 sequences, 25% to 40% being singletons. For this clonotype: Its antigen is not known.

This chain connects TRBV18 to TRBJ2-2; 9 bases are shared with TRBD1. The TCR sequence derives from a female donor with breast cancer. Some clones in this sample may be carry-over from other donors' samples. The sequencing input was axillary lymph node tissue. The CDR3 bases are TGTGCCAGCTCACCGGACAGGGGAGCCGGGGAGCTGTTTTTT. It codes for CASSPDRGAGELFF.